These T cell receptor beta chains were read from a single sample in a study of T cells in localized non-small cell lung cancer. The assay was immunoSEQ multiplex PCR, and TCRdb's table has in-frame clones only and misses some. The sample holds around 96,000 clones, just over 90% seen once. Here the sequenced sample was PBMCs, taken before any cancer treatment. The source is a woman aged 35-75 years with stage II squamous cell lung carcinoma. The CDR3 runs from the conserved cysteine through the conserved F or W. The D gene is left open where the match is weak. Only part of the rows carry a size: once, few, many, or a class if the clone is expanded.

V gene: TRBV11-2; J gene: TRBJ1-3; D gene: TRBD1; clone size: -; CDR3 protein: CASSLQGAVTLGNTIYF; CDR3 DNA: TGTGCCAGCAGCTTACAGGGGGCCGTGACTCTTGGAAACACCATATATTTT
V gene: TRBV7-9; J gene: TRBJ2-7; D gene: TRBD1; clone size: once; CDR3 protein: CASSEPGQNYEQYF; CDR3 DNA: TGTGCCAGCAGCGAACCGGGACAGAACTACGAGCAGTACTTC
V gene: TRBV5-4; J gene: TRBJ2-3; D gene: TRBD2; clone size: -; CDR3 protein: CASSLDAGGADTQYF; CDR3 DNA: TGTGCCAGCAGCTTGGACGCGGGGGGAGCAGATACGCAGTATTTT
V gene: TRBV28; J gene: TRBJ1-1; D gene: -; clone size: -; CDR3 protein: CASSTLPNRAFF; CDR3 DNA: TGTGCCAGCAGTACCCTCCCTAATAGGGCTTTCTTT
V gene: TRBV6-1; J gene: TRBJ2-1; D gene: TRBD2; clone size: -; CDR3 protein: CASKLAGSNEQFF; CDR3 DNA: TGTGCCAGCAAGCTAGCGGGGAGTAATGAGCAGTTCTTC
V gene: TRBV4-1; J gene: TRBJ1-3; D gene: -; clone size: -; CDR3 protein: CASSQAFSGQRGNTIYF; CDR3 DNA: TGCGCCAGCAGCCAGGCTTTCTCCGGACAGAGAGGAAACACCATATATTTT
V gene: TRBV12-5; J gene: TRBJ1-2; D gene: -; clone size: -; CDR3 protein: CASVQTAGGPSYGYTF; CDR3 DNA: TGTGCTAGTGTCCAAACCGCCGGGGGGCCGAGCTATGGCTACACCTTC
V gene: TRBV7-6; J gene: TRBJ1-1; D gene: -; clone size: once; CDR3 protein: CASSSTENTEAFF; CDR3 DNA: TGTGCCAGCAGCTCGACAGAGAACACTGAAGCTTTCTTT
V gene: TRBV5-6; J gene: TRBJ2-4; D gene: -; clone size: -; CDR3 protein: CASSPTGRENIQYF; CDR3 DNA: TGTGCCAGCAGCCCCACGGGCAGAGAAAACATTCAGTACTTC
V gene: TRBV28; J gene: TRBJ1-6; D gene: TRBD1; clone size: -; CDR3 protein: CASRSYRGLGSPLHF; CDR3 DNA: TGTGCCAGCAGGTCCTACAGGGGGCTTGGATCACCCCTCCACTTT
V gene: TRBV30; J gene: TRBJ1-5; D gene: -; clone size: -; CDR3 protein: CAWTGGSTRAGQPQHF; CDR3 DNA: TGTGCCTGGACCGGGGGGTCCACGAGGGCGGGTCAGCCCCAGCATTTT
V gene: TRBV5-1; J gene: TRBJ1-5; D gene: TRBD1; clone size: -; CDR3 protein: CASSPGTGDFQPQHF; CDR3 DNA: TGCGCCAGCAGCCCCGGGACAGGGGATTTTCAGCCCCAGCATTTT
V gene: TRBV6-5; J gene: TRBJ1-5; D gene: TRBD1; clone size: -; CDR3 protein: CASSYSTGGQPQHF; CDR3 DNA: TGTGCCAGCAGTTACTCGACAGGGGGGCAGCCCCAGCATTTT
V gene: TRBV7-7; J gene: TRBJ2-3; D gene: -; clone size: -; CDR3 protein: CASSLGRGRTDTQYF; CDR3 DNA: TGTGCCAGCAGCTTAGGGAGGGGGCGAACAGATACGCAGTATTTT
V gene: TRBV5-1; J gene: TRBJ2-3; D gene: -; clone size: -; CDR3 protein: CASSGWTGDTQYF; CDR3 DNA: TGCGCCAGCAGCGGCTGGACGGGGGATACGCAGTATTTT
V gene: TRBV11-2; J gene: TRBJ2-3; D gene: TRBD2; clone size: -; CDR3 protein: CASSLRTSHFPTDTQYF; CDR3 DNA: TGTGCCAGCAGCTTGAGGACTAGCCATTTTCCCACAGATACGCAGTATTTT
V gene: TRBV5-8; J gene: TRBJ1-1; D gene: -; clone size: -; CDR3 protein: CASRGTNTEAFF; CDR3 DNA: TGTGCCAGCAGGGGGACGAACACTGAAGCTTTCTTT
V gene: TRBV2; J gene: TRBJ1-5; D gene: -; clone size: -; CDR3 protein: CASRVDGPPPQPQHF; CDR3 DNA: TGTGCCAGCAGGGTGGACGGCCCGCCGCCTCAGCCCCAGCATTTT
V gene: TRBV7-9; J gene: TRBJ1-1; D gene: -; clone size: -; CDR3 protein: CASSLVATEAFF; CDR3 DNA: TGTGCCAGCAGCTTGGTGGCGACTGAAGCTTTCTTT
V gene: TRBV2; J gene: TRBJ2-3; D gene: -; clone size: -; CDR3 protein: CASSVYAQSDTQYF; CDR3 DNA: TGTGCCAGCAGTGTTTACGCACAATCAGATACGCAGTATTTT
V gene: TRBV15; J gene: TRBJ1-2; D gene: -; clone size: -; CDR3 protein: CATSRGRTTNYGYTF; CDR3 DNA: TGTGCCACCAGCAGAGGCCGAACTACTAACTATGGCTACACCTTC
V gene: TRBV11-3; J gene: TRBJ2-2; D gene: TRBD2; clone size: -; CDR3 protein: CASSPLADLRAGELFF; CDR3 DNA: TGTGCCAGCAGCCCTCTAGCGGATTTGAGGGCCGGGGAGCTGTTTTTT
V gene: TRBV13; J gene: TRBJ2-2; D gene: -; clone size: -; CDR3 protein: CASSLVSQTNTGELFF; CDR3 DNA: TGTGCCAGCAGCTTAGTTAGCCAAACGAACACCGGGGAGCTGTTTTTT
V gene: TRBV10-3; J gene: TRBJ2-3; D gene: TRBD2; clone size: few; CDR3 protein: CAITPGGGGATDTQYF; CDR3 DNA: TGTGCCATCACACCCGGGGGCGGGGGGGCGACAGATACGCAGTATTTT
V gene: TRBV19; J gene: TRBJ2-7; D gene: -; clone size: -; CDR3 protein: CASSIGGPNYEQYF; CDR3 DNA: TGTGCCAGTAGTATAGGAGGTCCGAACTACGAGCAGTACTTC
V gene: TRBV27; J gene: TRBJ1-5; D gene: -; clone size: -; CDR3 protein: CASSPDGWNQPQHF; CDR3 DNA: TGTGCCAGCAGTCCGGACGGCTGGAATCAGCCCCAGCATTTT
V gene: TRBV4-1; J gene: TRBJ1-2; D gene: TRBD1; clone size: once; CDR3 protein: CASSQTGGDGYTF; CDR3 DNA: TGCGCCAGCAGCCAGACAGGGGGCGATGGCTACACCTTC
V gene: TRBV29-1; J gene: TRBJ1-1; D gene: -; clone size: -; CDR3 protein: CSVVLRRTEAFF; CDR3 DNA: TGCAGCGTTGTTTTGCGGCGAACTGAAGCTTTCTTT
V gene: TRBV5-6; J gene: TRBJ1-5; D gene: -; clone size: few; CDR3 protein: CASSSRGKFSNQPQHF; CDR3 DNA: TGTGCCAGCAGCTCTAGGGGGAAGTTTAGCAATCAGCCCCAGCATTTT
V gene: TRBV25-1; J gene: TRBJ1-2; D gene: -; clone size: -; CDR3 protein: CASSEGPRTLHRSTF; CDR3 DNA: TGTGCCAGCAGTGAAGGGCCCCGGACCCTTCATAGGTCTACCTTC
V gene: TRBV6-5; J gene: TRBJ2-1; D gene: -; clone size: -; CDR3 protein: CASRGPLGYNEQFF; CDR3 DNA: TGTGCCTCCCGCGGGCCACTCGGTTACAATGAGCAGTTCTTC
V gene: TRBV6-5; J gene: TRBJ1-5; D gene: -; clone size: -; CDR3 protein: CASSYSDSSLPQHF; CDR3 DNA: TGTGCCAGCAGTTACTCGGACAGCTCGCTGCCCCAGCATTTT
V gene: TRBV7-9; J gene: TRBJ1-5; D gene: -; clone size: -; CDR3 protein: CASSLTGESQPQHF; CDR3 DNA: TGTGCCAGCAGCCTTACAGGCGAATCGCAGCCCCAGCATTTT
V gene: TRBV19; J gene: TRBJ1-3; D gene: TRBD1; clone size: -; CDR3 protein: CASSQGAGGNTIYF; CDR3 DNA: TGTGCCAGTTCACAGGGGGCTGGCGGAAACACCATATATTTT
V gene: TRBV19; J gene: TRBJ1-3; D gene: -; clone size: -; CDR3 protein: CASSIDVSSGNTIYF; CDR3 DNA: TGTGCCAGTAGTATAGACGTCTCATCAGGAAACACCATATATTTT
V gene: TRBV29-1; J gene: TRBJ2-5; D gene: -; clone size: -; CDR3 protein: CSVEDLRVKTQYF; CDR3 DNA: TGCAGCGTTGAAGATCTCAGGGTGAAGACCCAGTACTTC
V gene: TRBV9; J gene: TRBJ1-5; D gene: -; clone size: -; CDR3 protein: CASSVGNNNQPQHF; CDR3 DNA: TGTGCCAGCAGCGTTGGGAATAACAATCAGCCCCAGCATTTT
V gene: TRBV7-2; J gene: TRBJ1-1; D gene: -; clone size: -; CDR3 protein: CASSAYPRVTNTEAFF; CDR3 DNA: TGTGCCAGCAGCGCCTACCCCCGAGTTACGAACACTGAAGCTTTCTTT
V gene: TRBV11-2; J gene: TRBJ1-1; D gene: -; clone size: -; CDR3 protein: CASSPRPGMGTEAFF; CDR3 DNA: TGTGCCAGCAGCCCACGCCCAGGGATGGGGACTGAAGCTTTCTTT
V gene: TRBV10-3; J gene: TRBJ2-7; D gene: TRBD1; clone size: -; CDR3 protein: CAISVGQEAFYEQYF; CDR3 DNA: TGTGCCATCAGCGTGGGACAGGAGGCCTTCTACGAGCAGTACTTC
V gene: TRBV27; J gene: TRBJ1-6; D gene: -; clone size: -; CDR3 protein: CASSHRGPNSPLHF; CDR3 DNA: TGTGCCAGCAGTCACCGGGGTCCTAATTCACCCCTCCACTTT
V gene: TRBV28; J gene: TRBJ2-1; D gene: -; clone size: -; CDR3 protein: CASSYPKGFRTYNEQFF; CDR3 DNA: TGTGCCAGCAGCTACCCGAAGGGGTTCCGCACCTACAATGAGCAGTTCTTC
V gene: TRBV19; J gene: TRBJ1-5; D gene: TRBD1; clone size: -; CDR3 protein: CASNSLGTGDQPQHF; CDR3 DNA: TGTGCCAGTAATTCCCTAGGGACAGGGGATCAGCCCCAGCATTTT
V gene: TRBV7-2; J gene: TRBJ2-3; D gene: -; clone size: -; CDR3 protein: CASSLSPGHRSRTDTQYF; CDR3 DNA: TGTGCCAGCAGCTTATCACCCGGACATCGGAGCCGGACAGATACGCAGTATTTT
V gene: TRBV5-4; J gene: TRBJ2-1; D gene: -; clone size: -; CDR3 protein: CASSSTNEQFF; CDR3 DNA: TGTGCCAGCAGTTCGACAAATGAGCAGTTCTTC
V gene: TRBV2; J gene: TRBJ1-5; D gene: -; clone size: once; CDR3 protein: CASQDNNQPQHF; CDR3 DNA: TGTGCCAGCCAGGACAACAATCAGCCCCAGCATTTT
V gene: TRBV6-6; J gene: TRBJ1-2; D gene: -; clone size: -; CDR3 protein: CASSSTSVGPNYGYTF; CDR3 DNA: TGTGCCAGCAGCTCAACCTCCGTTGGCCCTAACTATGGCTACACCTTC
V gene: TRBV5-1; J gene: TRBJ1-1; D gene: -; clone size: -; CDR3 protein: CASSPGGVENTEAFF; CDR3 DNA: TGCGCCAGCAGCCCCGGCGGGGTGGAGAACACTGAAGCTTTCTTT
V gene: TRBV5-6; J gene: TRBJ1-5; D gene: -; clone size: -; CDR3 protein: CASSLVGDQPQHF; CDR3 DNA: TGTGCCAGCAGCTTGGTGGGAGATCAGCCCCAGCATTTT
V gene: TRBV5-6; J gene: TRBJ2-1; D gene: -; clone size: -; CDR3 protein: CASSGGLSYNEQFF; CDR3 DNA: TGTGCCAGCAGCGGGGGGTTATCTTACAATGAGCAGTTCTTC
V gene: TRBV7-9; J gene: TRBJ2-7; D gene: TRBD1; clone size: -; CDR3 protein: CASSSPGTATYEQYF; CDR3 DNA: TGTGCCAGCAGCTCCCCCGGGACAGCAACCTACGAGCAGTACTTC
V gene: TRBV4-1; J gene: TRBJ2-1; D gene: -; clone size: -; CDR3 protein: CASSQDGGYNEQFF; CDR3 DNA: TGCGCCAGCAGCCAAGATGGGGGCTACAATGAGCAGTTCTTC
V gene: TRBV5-4; J gene: TRBJ2-7; D gene: TRBD1; clone size: -; CDR3 protein: CASSSLGQGPREQYF; CDR3 DNA: TGTGCCAGCAGCTCGCTAGGACAGGGCCCTCGGGAGCAGTACTTC
V gene: TRBV28; J gene: TRBJ1-2; D gene: TRBD1; clone size: -; CDR3 protein: CASTYQGGQGPGYGYTF; CDR3 DNA: TGTGCCAGCACCTATCAAGGTGGACAGGGCCCTGGCTATGGCTACACCTTC